These 17 T cell receptor beta chains were all obtained from the same sample, sequenced in a study of blood T cells in healthy people across ages. Next came a second PCR, run for roughly 6 to 11 cycles, which used a sample-barcoded 5' primer along with a J-beta primer mix. TCRdb redid the calling of the 5' RACE reads with MiXCR, one entry per CDR3 protein. The table includes about 1.4 million distinct CDR3 sequences, 59% detected once. Sequenced sample: blood. These receptors were taken from a man between 18 and 29 years old in good health.

The chain has TRBV28 and TRBJ2-1; TRBD2 aligns across 8 bases. CDR3 length: 15 amino acids. J lost 7 bases, V lost 5 bases, and 10 bases had no gene match. Germline CDR1 reads MDHEN; CDR2 reads SYDVKM. In DNA, the CDR3 is TGTGCCAGCAGTGCCACTAGCGGCCTAGCAAATGAGCAGTTCTTC. Translation: CASSATSGLANEQFF.

CDR3 protein: CASSQVLDRGGYGYTF. DNA of the CDR3: TGCGCCAGCAGCCAAGTCCTGGACAGGGGCGGTTATGGCTACACCTTC. The chain joins TRBV4-1 to TRBJ1-2; 9 positions match TRBD1. The V and J ends lost 1 base and 5 bases, in that order; junction bases with no gene match: 8. The germline V gene has CDR1 MGHRA and CDR2 YSYEKL. There are 16 residues in the CDR3.

This clonotype came up a few times. The chain is built from TRBV13 and TRBJ2-4; D possibly uses TRBD1 or TRBD2 (5 bases each). V lost 6 bases and J lost 8, with 14 bases in between. Germline V gene sequence: CDR1 PRHDT, CDR2 FYEKMQ (reference sequence). There are 13 residues in the CDR3. In DNA, the CDR3 is TGTGCCAGCAGGGACTCTGGGGCGGACATTCAGTACTTC. Protein product: CASRDSGADIQYF.

This clonotype was found a few times. The chain uses TRBV29-1 and TRBJ2-4; maybe TRBD1 (6 bases). The end of the DNA is better explained by TRBJ2-7, so the J call may be wrong. Germline CDR1 reads SQVTM; CDR2 reads ANQGSEA. The CDR3 length is 14 residues. The CDR3: CSVEVHGQQYEQYF. The CDR3 DNA reads TGCAGCGTTGAGGTACACGGACAGCAGTACGAGCAGTACTTC.

V is TRBV6-6 and J is TRBJ1-5; D not certain. CDR3 length: 15 amino acids. Trimming cost V 2 bases and J 6 bases, with 14 bases left between them. Germline-derived CDR1 and CDR2 are MNHNY and SVGAGI (reference sequence). The CDR3 sequence is CASSYEKGGSQPQHF. CDR3 DNA sequence: TGTGCCAGCAGTTACGAGAAAGGAGGAAGTCAGCCCCAGCATTTT.

The rearrangement links TRBV5-1 to TRBJ2-3; possibly TRBD1 or TRBD2 for D (5 bases each). Germline-derived CDR1 and CDR2 are SGHRS and YFSETQ. V dropped 5 bases and J dropped 3 bases, with 7 bases sitting between them. The CDR3 loop spans 12 amino acids. The CDR3, as DNA: TGCGCCAGCAGGGGGGAGACAGATACGCAGTATTTT. Its protein is CASRGETDTQYF.

The rearrangement uses TRBV6-6 and TRBJ2-4; D remains unclear. Germline V gene lookup returns CDR1 MNHNY and CDR2 SVGAGI (reference sequence). Trimming took off 8 bases at V and 0 bases at J, with 14 bases between the two ends. The CDR3 sequence is 15 residues long. DNA of the CDR3: TGTGCCAGCGGCGACCTTCTTGGAGCCAAAAACATTCAGTACTTC. Its translation: CASGDLLGAKNIQYF.

The CDR3 reads CSHPPGQGHEQYF. DNA for the CDR3: TGCAGCCATCCACCGGGACAGGGACACGAGCAGTACTTC. V and J are TRBV20-1 and TRBJ2-7, with 9 nucleotides matching TRBD1. Germline-derived CDR1 and CDR2 are DFQATT and SNEGSKA (reference sequence). The length of the CDR3 is 13 residues.

This chain uses TRBV29-1 with TRBJ2-5, with 12 nucleotides matching TRBD2. The end of the DNA is better explained by TRBJ2-7, so the J call may be wrong. Looked up from germline, CDR1 is SQVTM and CDR2 is ANQGSEA. The CDR3 spans 15 residues. The CDR3 DNA reads as TGCAGCGTTGCTAGCGGGAGGGCCAAAATCGACGAGCAGTACTTC. Its translation: CSVASGRAKIDEQYF.

The chain employs TRBV6-5 and TRBJ1-5; D uncertain. Trimming left V 7 bases short and J 5 bases short, with 12 bases between. CDR3 length: 13 residues. Germline V gives CDR1 MNHEY, CDR2 SVGAGI. CDR3 protein: CASMRGSDQPQHF. DNA of the CDR3: TGTGCCAGCATGAGAGGCAGCGATCAGCCCCAGCATTTT.

The chain has TRBV11-2 and TRBJ2-7; maybe TRBD1 (6 bases). CDR3 length: 15 amino acids. The V end was cut by 5 bases, the J end by 2 bases, with 16 bases between. Germline V gene lookup returns CDR1 SGHAT and CDR2 FQNNGV. The CDR3 DNA follows: TGTGCCAGCAGCCCCAAGGACAGACTTACCTACGAGCAGTACTTC. It codes for CASSPKDRLTYEQYF.

The chain has TRBV28 and TRBJ2-3; TRBD1 matches at 8 bases. CDR1 MDHEN and CDR2 SYDVKM come from the germline V gene. V lost 6 bases, J lost 6 bases, and 8 bases stayed unmatched. The length of the CDR3 is 14 residues. The CDR3, as DNA: TGTGCCAGCAGCCACAGGGGGGTCACGGATACGCAGTATTTT. Its protein product is CASSHRGVTDTQYF.

The chain recombines TRBV27 with TRBJ2-2; D possibly matches TRBD1 or TRBD2 (5 bases each). The length of the CDR3 is 17 residues. V was shortened by 2 bases and J by 1 base, with 14 bases between the two germline ends. Germline CDR1 reads MNHEY; CDR2 reads SMNVEV (reference sequence). In nucleotides, the CDR3 is TGTGCCAGCAGTTTAGACGGCCCAGGGAGGAACACCGGGGAGCTGTTTTTT. Its protein is CASSLDGPGRNTGELFF.

The chain recombines TRBV5-5 with TRBJ2-5; D may be TRBD1 (5 bases). The CDR3 spans 14 residues. Per germline, CDR1 SGHKS and CDR2 YYEKEE (reference sequence). V was clipped by 0 bases and J by 4 bases, with 10 bases between them. The DNA for the CDR3 is TGTGCCAGCAGCTTGGTGACAGCCCGAGAGACCCAGTACTTC. Translating gives CASSLVTARETQYF.

This clonotype has more than one count but fewer than ten. The rearrangement joins TRBV29-1 to TRBJ2-1; TRBD2 is a possible D gene (5 bases). This CDR3 is 12 amino acids long. CDR1 and CDR2 from the germline V gene are SQVTM and ANQGSEA. V lost 0 bases, J lost 10 bases, and 10 bases lay in between. The CDR3 nucleotides read TGCAGCGTTGAAGATGGAGGCCTAGAGCAGTTCTTC. It yields the protein CSVEDGGLEQFF.

J is TRBJ2-1 and V is TRBV20-1; 7 bases are a match to TRBD2. This CDR3 comprises 13 residues. From germline, CDR1 is DFQATT and CDR2 SNEGSKA (reference sequence). The V segment lost 7 bases and the J segment 8 bases; nucleotides outside the gene matches: 11. CDR3 in amino acids: CSGAASGVYEQFF. In DNA, the CDR3 is TGCAGTGGGGCGGCTAGCGGCGTCTATGAGCAGTTCTTC.

This clonotype was seen once. This chain joins TRBV6-6 and TRBJ1-4, with D uncertain. Germline CDR1 reads MNHNY; CDR2 reads SVGAGI (reference sequence). The CDR3 totals 14 residues. Between the trimmed V and J ends, which lost 2 bases and 6 bases, there was a span of 10 bases. This chain's CDR3 is CASSYVDLYEKLFF. As DNA, the CDR3 is TGTGCCAGCAGTTACGTGGACCTGTATGAAAAACTGTTTTTT.